Included here is one TCR beta chain sequence, with context. A junction end diverges from the germline sequence, so it may reflect a read error. The germline gives CDR1 ENHRY, CDR2 SYGVKD. The CDR3 extends over 11 amino acids. This sample is part of a study of CD4 and CD8 cells across lung adenocarcinoma regions. The patients had localized lung adenocarcinoma, a non-small cell subtype. TCRdb used MiXCR to reprocess the PCR reads, holding one entry per CDR3 protein. The sample includes fewer than 30,000 distinct CDR3 sequences, less than 60% of them seen just once. Sequencing input: CD8+ T cells from the center of a lung tumor. The genes are TRBV10-3 and TRBJ2-4; no definite D call. This clonotype was obtained from a male donor with lung adenocarcinoma. The CD4 and CD8 labels of this study may be unreliable. CDR3 region: CGMWAKDIQYF. CDR3 DNA sequence: TGTGGCATGTGGGCCAAAGACATTCAGTACTTC.